This T cell receptor beta chain originates from a study of Tregs in tolerant kidney transplant recipients. Findings and caveats of the study: Activated donor B cell expansion appeared to reveal the most relevant donor-specific TCRbeta repertoire. Some patients' samples used different primers over time, so nucleotide sequences weren't comparable.

A note on this clone: Its antigen is unknown.

Sequenced by immunoSEQ multiplex PCR; TCRdb stores in-frame clones only, minus some. Its clone listing holds some 30,000 clones. Related graft donors supplied nonmyeloablative bone marrow transplants, and mixed chimerism was transient. Unstimulated regulatory T cells (CD4+CD25+CD127-), CD4+CD25- non-regulatory cells, CD4 and CD8 cells were FACS-sorted from thawed PBMCs. The material sequenced was CD4+ T cells from blood (PBMCs), taken 24 months after the transplant. The origin of this receptor is a human patient who received a combined kidney and bone marrow transplant. A subset of T cells may come from the graft donor.

The CDR3 is CASSSSGRTDTQYF. CDR3 bases read: TGTGCCAGCAGCTCCAGCGGGAGGACAGATACG. This rearrangement joins TRBV7-2 to TRBJ2-3, with 9 bases that match TRBD2. The read stops 3 residues short of the end of the CDR3; the missing end is completed from the germline J gene. Germline-derived CDR1 and CDR2 are SGHTA and FQGNSA. This CDR3 has 14 residues. The trim removed 4 bases at V and 3 bases at J, leaving 2 bases unmatched.